This paragraph reports one T cell receptor (beta chain). Its antigen target is currently unknown. Per-base qualities were not stored, and no clone one base away is much larger. The record originates from a study of blood T cell repertoires in COVID-19 (dated by TCRdb to 2020 to 2021). Context from the whole study: Samples from collaborators originated in the United States, Italy and Spain and spanned both the acute and convalescent phases of COVID-19. The material from the prospective study consisted of cDNA or gDNA derived from T cells, B-cell-depleted T cells, or PBMCs. Subjects who had been exposed to COVID-19, were actively infected with it, or had recovered from it provided the deeply sampled blood TCRbeta repertoires that made up the dataset. The repertoires were released in a freely available public database intended as a resource for research on the immune response to SARS-CoV-2. The samples were drawn from the first 160 participants of the ongoing ImmuneRACE study and from 1,254 subjects provided by 6 global collaborators. Sample metadata almost always included a de-identified subject ID, COVID-19 status, age in years and sex. HLA class I and class II types, where available, came from metadata supplied by the sample provider rather than from assay-based typing.

The collaborating institutions used their own protocols to collect whole blood in K2EDTA tubes. Collaborator samples were shipped for TCRbeta analysis as frozen whole blood, isolated PBMCs, or DNA extracted from either sample type. Broader findings and caveats from the paper: The amount of clinical and demographic metadata varied by source and participant and was provided uncurated.

The germline V gene specifies MNHEY as CDR1 and SVGAGI as CDR2. The CDR3 sequence holds 15 residues, the cysteine and phenylalanine included. The DNA shown is the 45-base CDR3, in frame from base 1. Trimming accounts for 4 bases at V and 8 bases at J, while the number of junction bases matched to no gene is 10. TCRbeta CDR3 regions were amplified from genomic DNA using the immunoSEQ Assay, a bias-controlled multiplex PCR. On the study's bioinformatics: The number of nucleated cells in each sample was estimated from the amplification of reference gene primers within the assay. To quantify the absolute abundance of each unique TCRbeta CDR3 rearrangement, sequence reads were collapsed and filtered. Productive Simpson clonality was computed per sample as the square root of Simpson's diversity index over productive rearrangements. The clones in this table, taken by TCRdb from immuneACCESS, are in-frame only. Not every clone is retained; where verified, under half of the shortfall comes from an unresolved V gene, and the cause of the rest is unknown. The V and J calls and clone size come from that table; D and trimming were worked out from the DNA. This sample has 200,000 or so clones in its table, and roughly 80% of those were observed once. The top ten constitute around 15% of the sample.

Recombination joined TRBV6-5 with TRBJ2-1; 8 bases in the junction line up with TRBD2. The source is a man between 60 and 70 years old with active or convalescent COVID-19. The specimen sequenced was peripheral blood. DNA sequence: TGTGCCAGCAGTTCCGGACTAGCAGATATGGATGAGCAGTTCTTC. This sequence encodes CASSSGLADMDEQFF.